This T cell receptor (beta chain) stems from a study of vaccination and CD4 T cells after COVID-19. Study information: Post-vaccination samples were procured at a median of approximately 70 days following dose two (range 14 to 241). Study results and limitations: In convalescent patients, a median around 86% of reactive clones appeared only post-vaccination.

Germline values: CDR1 MNHNS, CDR2 SASEGT. The CDR3 is 13 amino acids. The ends were cut back, 6 bases at V and 0 bases at J, with 6 bases in the middle. This clonotype appeared a few times. The target antigen is unknown. Oncomine TCR Beta short-read sequencing was applied to DNA from cultured CD4+ T cells. TCRdb re-called the PCR reads through MiXCR, storing one row per CDR3 protein. The sample lists about 10,000 distinct CDR3 sequences, 40% to 50% occurring once. Treatment defined: roughly nine-day PBMC culture with coronavirus spike peptide pools or control peptides (ViraFEST assay). Antigen-specific T cells were expanded with peptide pools by ViraFEST, and TCRs were then sequenced.

The V and J genes are TRBV6-1 and TRBJ2-1; possibly TRBD1 or TRBD2 for D (5 bases each). Input material: CD4+ T cells from blood, cultured in vitro. This clonotype originated in a human donor who had recovered from COVID-19. The chain's CDR3 is CASRGTSYNEQFF. The CDR3 DNA sequence: TGTGCCAGCAGGGGGACCTCCTACAATGAGCAGTTCTTC.